This TCR beta chain was recovered during a study of identical twins. Study observations and caveats: An excess of low generation probability was shown by twin-shared out-of-frame alpha sequences. Without tracking the same donors, conclusions rested on cross-sectional statistical analysis. The abundant beta clonotypes from cord blood had fewer insertions, and memory repertoires had none of this.

Looked up from germline, CDR1 is SGHVS and CDR2 is FQNEAQ. J was trimmed by 3 bases and V by 4 bases; bases with no gene match: 8. CDR3 length: 15 amino acids. Template switching added a universal primer site; cDNA carried unique molecular identifiers. TCRdb re-called the 5' RACE reads with MiXCR, one entry per CDR3 protein. The sample has 750,000 to 950,000 distinct CDR3 sequences, roughly an eighth seen once. Note on this clonotype: Its cognate antigen is unknown.

Another study also made use of these data, one on yellow fever vaccine responses in identical twins.

This TCR was sampled from a woman aged 18-29 years in good health. Sequenced sample: PBMCs. The chain is built from TRBV7-8 and TRBJ1-1, with 7 bases identical to TRBD1. The CDR3 spells CASSSKTGWDTEAFF. CDR3 bases: TGTGCCAGCAGCTCAAAGACAGGGTGGGACACTGAAGCTTTCTTT.